Following are 19 T cell receptor beta chains from one sample sequenced in a study of blood T cell repertoires in COVID-19. Here immunoSEQ multiplex PCR was the method, and the copy in TCRdb shows in-frame clones only, minus some. This sample has around 68,000 clones, with roughly 84% found just once. Sequences were obtained from peripheral blood. The receptors come from a man aged 50 to 60 with active COVID-19.

The V gene is TRBV7-2, the J gene TRBJ2-7; possibly TRBD2 for D (5 bases). The germline V gene encodes CDR1 SGHTA and CDR2 FQGNSA. The length of the CDR3 is 13 residues. V gave up 3 bases and J gave up 3 bases, with 9 bases separating them. The CDR3 region has the DNA TGTGCCAGCAGCTTCCAAGAGGGCTACGAGCAGTACTTC. Residues: CASSFQEGYEQYF.

The genes are TRBV6-2 or TRBV6-3 and TRBJ2-2, with 12 bases matching TRBD2. The CDR3 contains 16 residues. Germline values: CDR1 MNHEY, CDR2 SVGEGT. J was trimmed by 2 bases and V by 5 bases; bases with no gene match: 3. The CDR3 sequence is CASSASGGANTGELFF. The CDR3 DNA reads as TGTGCCAGCAGTGCTAGCGGGGGGGCCAACACCGGGGAGCTGTTTTTT.

The chain couples TRBV19 to TRBJ1-5; 8 nucleotides line up with TRBD1. Germline V CDR1 and CDR2: LNHDA, SQIVND (reference sequence). CDR3 length: 13 residues. Losses at the gene ends were 11 bases for V and 7 bases for J; bases not matched to a gene: 10. The CDR3 nucleotides read TGTGCCCTGGCTGCAGGGGGCGGACAGCCCCAGCATTTT. It encodes CALAAGGGQPQHF.

This chain uses TRBV7-2 with TRBJ2-4; D possibly corresponds to TRBD1 (5 bases). The germline gives CDR1 SGHTA, CDR2 FQGNSA. V was trimmed by 3 bases and J by 7 bases, leaving 13 bases between them. The CDR3 runs to 14 residues. The CDR3 DNA follows: TGTGCCAGCAGCTTGTGGCAGGGCGGCAACATTCAGTACTTC. Its translation is CASSLWQGGNIQYF. The full variable domain, with the rest looked up from reference TRBV7-2 and TRBJ2-4, is GAGVSQSPSNKVTEKGKDVELRCDPISGHTALYWYRQSLGQGLEFLIYFQGNSAPDKSGLPSDRFSAERTGGSVSTLTIQRTQQEDSAVYLCASSLWQGGNIQYFGAGTRLSVL.

V is TRBV9 and J is TRBJ2-1, with 10 bases lining up with TRBD2. J lost 0 bases, V lost 4 bases, and 13 bases had no gene match. Per germline, CDR1 SGDLS and CDR2 YYNGEE. CDR3 length: 19 amino acids. The CDR3 coding sequence is TGTGCCAGCAGCCCCCTCTGGCTAGCGGGGGTCAGCTCCTACAATGAGCAGTTCTTC. Translated, it gives CASSPLWLAGVSSYNEQFF.

This chain links TRBV18 with TRBJ1-4; D is possibly TRBD1 (5 bases). The ends were cut back, 4 bases at V and 0 bases at J, with 9 bases in the middle. The CDR3 runs 15 residues. Germline lookup yields CDR1 KGHSH and CDR2 LQKENI. The CDR3 DNA sequence: TGTGCCAGCTCACACGGGGGTGCAACTAATGAAAAACTGTTTTTT. It yields the protein CASSHGGATNEKLFF.

This clone has a handful of counts. J is TRBJ2-7 and V is TRBV10-3; weak D call: TRBD2 (6 bases). The CDR3 runs 14 residues. Between the trimmed V and J ends, which lost 6 bases and 2 bases, there was a span of 14 bases. Germline V lookup: CDR1 ENHRY, CDR2 SYGVKD. Written as DNA, the CDR3 is TGTGCCATCAGGCGGACGGGAGCTCCCTACGAGCAGTACTTC. This translates into CAIRRTGAPYEQYF.

This clone was observed a handful of times. The V and J genes are TRBV30 and TRBJ1-5, with a possible D match to TRBD1 (6 bases). The germline CDR1 and CDR2 sequences are GTSNPN and SVGIG (reference sequence). The CDR3 sequence is 15 residues long. The V end lost 2 bases, the J end lost 2 bases, and 13 bases lay between the germline ends. This CDR3 is CAWSWQGRGNQPQHF. CDR3 DNA sequence: TGTGCCTGGAGTTGGCAGGGGCGAGGCAATCAGCCCCAGCATTTT.

This clone is a singleton in its sample. The chain carries TRBV28 and TRBJ2-7, with TRBD1 identical over 8 bases. V lost 8 bases and J lost 1; bases outside the gene matches: 4. Germline CDR1 MDHEN, CDR2 SYDVKM. The CDR3 is made up of 13 amino acids. In DNA, the CDR3 is TGTGCCAGCGGACAGGGAACTTCCTACGAGCAGTACTTC. This encodes CASGQGTSYEQYF.

This clone was detected only once. The CDR3 reads CSDTRGGEGNGYTF. Written as DNA, the CDR3 is TGCAGCGACACCCGAGGAGGGGAGGGGAATGGCTACACCTTC. This sequence joins TRBV29-1 and TRBJ1-2, with D possibly being TRBD1 (5 bases). Germline assignment: CDR1 SQVTM and CDR2 ANQGSEA. V lost 7 bases, J lost 6 bases, and 21 bases lay in between. CDR3 length equals 14 residues.

This sequence joins TRBV30 and TRBJ1-4; TRBD1 might be the D (6 bases). V was shortened by 0 bases and J by 7 bases, with 12 bases between the two germline ends. The V gene's germline CDR1 is GTSNPN and CDR2 SVGIG (reference sequence). This CDR3 spans 14 amino acids. The CDR3 coding sequence is TGTGCCTGGAGTGTACGAGGGGGATCTGAAAAACTGTTTTTT. This encodes CAWSVRGGSEKLFF.

The genes are TRBV2 and TRBJ2-7; 8 positions agree with TRBD1. This CDR3 contains 13 residues. The J segment lost 0 bases and the V segment lost 8 bases, leaving 3 bases of the junction unmatched. Germline CDR1 SNHLY, CDR2 FYNNEI. The CDR3: CASDGQGSYEQYF. CDR3 DNA: TGTGCCAGCGACGGACAGGGCTCCTACGAGCAGTACTTC.

The J gene is TRBJ2-5, the V gene TRBV9; D not resolved. Germline V lookup: CDR1 SGDLS, CDR2 YYNGEE. Trimming left V 0 bases short and J 2 bases short, with 5 bases between. The CDR3 spans 13 residues. CDR3: CASSVVPQETQYF. CDR3 DNA: TGTGCCAGCAGCGTAGTTCCTCAAGAGACCCAGTACTTC.

The CDR3 DNA reads TGTGCCAGCAGCGCGGACAGGGGGATAAACACCGGGGAGCTGTTTTTT. This translates into CASSADRGINTGELFF. The chain has TRBV7-3 and TRBJ2-2; 10 bases match TRBD1. The CDR3 contains 16 residues. V dropped 5 bases and J dropped 2; count of bases not matched to a gene: 5. Looked up from germline, CDR1 is SGHTA and CDR2 is FQGTGA.

V is TRBV28 and J is TRBJ2-2; D call uncertain. Germline CDR1 and CDR2: MDHEN and SYDVKM. This CDR3 spans 13 amino acids. V lost 9 bases, J lost 3 bases, and 11 bases lay in between. CDR3 protein: CASTRVDTGELFF. The CDR3 region has the DNA TGTGCCAGTACTCGAGTGGACACCGGGGAGCTGTTTTTT.

The J gene is TRBJ2-3, the V gene TRBV5-6, with 7 bases that match TRBD1. The germline V gene has CDR1 SGHDT and CDR2 YYEEEE. This CDR3 is 18 amino acids long. J gave up 2 bases and V 4 bases, and 16 bases lay outside the gene matches. The CDR3 loop reads CASSPTWGQGENTDTQYF. The DNA of the CDR3 is TGTGCCAGCAGCCCCACCTGGGGGCAGGGGGAAAACACAGATACGCAGTATTTT.

The chain employs TRBV28 and TRBJ1-6; 10 nucleotides align to TRBD1. CDR3 size: 17 residues. J gave up 10 bases and V 6 bases, and 15 bases lay outside the gene matches. The germline V gene has CDR1 MDHEN and CDR2 SYDVKM. CDR3 amino acids: CASSGGQGTGTGSPLHF. Here the CDR3 DNA reads TGTGCCAGCAGCGGGGGACAGGGGACCGGGACTGGATCACCCCTCCACTTT.

This chain links TRBV25-1 with TRBJ1-2, with 7 bases that match TRBD1. The V and J ends lost 7 bases and 6 bases, in that order; junction bases with no gene match: 5. Germline V CDR1 and CDR2: MGHDK, SYGVNS. CDR3 length: 12 amino acids. CDR3 residues: CASMDRSDGYTF. As DNA, the CDR3 is TGTGCCAGCATGGACAGGTCTGATGGCTACACCTTC.

The rearrangement joins TRBV7-7 to TRBJ2-1; TRBD2 matches at 11 bases. The germline gives CDR1 SSHAT, CDR2 FNYEAQ (reference sequence). Germline trimming cut 5 bases from V and 6 bases from J; bases unmatched to any gene: 6. The CDR3 is 15 residues long. CDR3 loop: CASSPSGRTSNEQFF. For the CDR3, the DNA is TGTGCCAGCAGCCCTAGCGGGAGGACCTCCAATGAGCAGTTCTTC.